Sequencing of this T cell receptor (beta chain) was carried out in a study of cytomegalovirus exposure and HLA in healthy donors (dated by TCRdb to the late 2010s). With respect to the entire study: According to a later analysis, the 120 or so validation repertoires were produced on the same platform as the 700 or so repertoires of the first cohort. The study aimed to test whether signatures of past pathogen exposure could be identified by cataloging public T cell receptors. Besides the first cohort of roughly 640 subjects, a separate validation cohort made up of roughly 120 different subjects was used. To predict cytomegalovirus infection status, the study combined high-throughput TCR immunosequencing, statistical association of individual TCRs with disease status, and machine learning.

Study-wide findings and limitations: Most TCR sequences were seen in very few donors, while some public TCRs were found in many individuals. The study listed 164 TCR beta chains as associated with cytomegalovirus. Cytomegalovirus status was reported to be diagnosed by the classifier with high specificity and sensitivity in both the original and validation cohorts. A later analysis found that TCRs clustered in the first cohort also tended to co-occur in the 95 to 150 validation repertoires, with 94% of cluster scores above 0. A few of the identified cytomegalovirus-associated TCR beta chains were confirmed in vitro to be specific for cytomegalovirus antigens. The authors suggested that the approach could potentially be extended to other disease states and immunological phenotypes. All 120 or so repertoires were used to score co-occurrence in the validation cohort in a later analysis, because that analysis had no HLA typing for the cohort.

As regards this clone: Its target antigen remains unknown. Per-base quality was not reported, and no clone a single base away is much larger than it.

The protocol used for the library was the immunoSEQ multiplex PCR assay. On the authors' methods: A statistical classification framework was built for diagnosing cytomegalovirus status from the catalog of TCR beta chain sequences. TCRdb stores this immuneACCESS table with in-frame sequences only. Part of the clones is absent; in the studies checked, under half of the shortfall reflects unresolved V genes, and no reason is known for the rest. The V and J calls and clone size come from that table; D and trimming were worked out from the DNA. Present in this sample are about 44,000 clones, 80% to 95% of which were seen just once. The ten largest clones take up around 2.1% of the sample. Donors formed part of the validation cohort, which comprised 120 subjects and was distinct from the first cohort of 550 to 850 subjects. Sequencing was performed on PBMCs. The clonotype originates from a woman between 18 and 29 years old in good health and CMV-seronegative.

At the DNA level, the sequence is TGTGCCAGCAGCCCCCTAGCGGGAGGGACGACAGATACGCAGTATTTT. This encodes CASSPLAGGTTDTQYF. The sequence is built from TRBV9 and TRBJ2-3, and 12 junctional nucleotides match TRBD2. Germline trimming: 4 bases from V, 3 bases from J; junction bases outside gene matches: 6. Based on the germline V gene, the CDR1 and CDR2 sequences are SGDLS and YYNGEE. The CDR3 contains 16 residues, cysteine and phenylalanine counted. Only the CDR3 part of the read is kept: 48 bases, read in frame from the first base.